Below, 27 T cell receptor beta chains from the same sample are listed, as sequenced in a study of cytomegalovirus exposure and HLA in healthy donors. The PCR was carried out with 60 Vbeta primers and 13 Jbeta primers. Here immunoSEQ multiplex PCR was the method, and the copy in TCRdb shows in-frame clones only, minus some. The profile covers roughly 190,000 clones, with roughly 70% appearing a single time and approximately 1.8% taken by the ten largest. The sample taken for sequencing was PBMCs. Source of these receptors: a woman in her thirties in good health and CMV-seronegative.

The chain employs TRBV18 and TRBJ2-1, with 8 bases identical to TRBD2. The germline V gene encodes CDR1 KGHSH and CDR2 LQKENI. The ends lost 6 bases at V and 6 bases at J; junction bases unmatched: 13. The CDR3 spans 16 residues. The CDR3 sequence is CASSPISGSVINEQFF. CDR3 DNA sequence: TGTGCCAGCTCCCCTATCAGCGGGAGCGTGATCAATGAGCAGTTCTTC.

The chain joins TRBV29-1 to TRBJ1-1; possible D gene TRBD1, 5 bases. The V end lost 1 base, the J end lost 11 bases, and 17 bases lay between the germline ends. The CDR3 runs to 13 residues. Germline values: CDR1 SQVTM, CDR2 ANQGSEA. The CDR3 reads CSVEGGSLTSAFF. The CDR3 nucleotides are TGCAGCGTTGAAGGGGGCAGTTTGACGTCGGCTTTCTTT. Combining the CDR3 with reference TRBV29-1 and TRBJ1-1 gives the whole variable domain SAVISQKPSRDICQRGTSLTIQCQVDSQVTMMFWYRQQPGQSLTLIATANQGSEATYESGFVIDKFPISRPNLTFSTLTVSNMSPEDSSIYLCSVEGGSLTSAFFGQGTRLTVV.

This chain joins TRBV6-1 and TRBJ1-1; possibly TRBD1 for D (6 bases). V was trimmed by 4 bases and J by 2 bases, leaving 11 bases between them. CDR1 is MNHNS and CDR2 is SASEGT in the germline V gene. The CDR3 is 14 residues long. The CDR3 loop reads CASSVLQGNTEAFF. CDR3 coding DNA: TGTGCCAGCAGTGTTTTACAGGGTAACACTGAAGCTTTCTTT.

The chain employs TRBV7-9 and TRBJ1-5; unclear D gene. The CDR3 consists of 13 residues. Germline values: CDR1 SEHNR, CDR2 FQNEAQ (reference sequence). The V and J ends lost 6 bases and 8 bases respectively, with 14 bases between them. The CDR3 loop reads CASRPILAEPQHF. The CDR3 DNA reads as TGTGCCAGCAGGCCTATCCTTGCGGAGCCCCAGCATTTT.

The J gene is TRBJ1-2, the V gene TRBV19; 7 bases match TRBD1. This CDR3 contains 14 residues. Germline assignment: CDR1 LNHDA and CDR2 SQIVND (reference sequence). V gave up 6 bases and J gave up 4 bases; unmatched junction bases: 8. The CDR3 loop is CASSVGTATYGYTF. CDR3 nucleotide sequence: TGTGCCAGTAGCGTCGGGACAGCCACCTATGGCTACACCTTC.

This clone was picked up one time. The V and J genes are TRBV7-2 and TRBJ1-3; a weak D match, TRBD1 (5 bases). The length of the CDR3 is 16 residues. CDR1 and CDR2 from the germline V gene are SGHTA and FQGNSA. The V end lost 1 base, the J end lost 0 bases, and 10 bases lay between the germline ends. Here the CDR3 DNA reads TGTGCCAGCAGCTTAGGTCCAGGGCCCTCTGGAAACACCATATATTTT. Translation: CASSLGPGPSGNTIYF. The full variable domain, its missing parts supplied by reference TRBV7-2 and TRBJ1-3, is GAGVSQSPSNKVTEKGKDVELRCDPISGHTALYWYRQSLGQGLEFLIYFQGNSAPDKSGLPSDRFSAERTGGSVSTLTIQRTQQEDSAVYLCASSLGPGPSGNTIYFGEGSWLTVV.

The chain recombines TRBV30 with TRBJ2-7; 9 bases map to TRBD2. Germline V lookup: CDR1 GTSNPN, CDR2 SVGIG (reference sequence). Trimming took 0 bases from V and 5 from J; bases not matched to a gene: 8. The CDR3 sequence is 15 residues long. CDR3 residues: CAWSVVLAGGNEQYF. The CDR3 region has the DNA TGTGCCTGGAGTGTCGTACTAGCGGGTGGAAACGAGCAGTACTTC.

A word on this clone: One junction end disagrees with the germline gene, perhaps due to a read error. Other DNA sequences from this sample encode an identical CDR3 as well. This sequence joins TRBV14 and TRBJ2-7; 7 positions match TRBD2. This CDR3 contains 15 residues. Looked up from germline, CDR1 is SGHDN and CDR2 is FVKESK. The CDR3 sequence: CASSWTGGGSYEQYF. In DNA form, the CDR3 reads TGCGCCAGCAGCTGGACTGGGGGGGGATCCTACGAGCAGTACTTC.

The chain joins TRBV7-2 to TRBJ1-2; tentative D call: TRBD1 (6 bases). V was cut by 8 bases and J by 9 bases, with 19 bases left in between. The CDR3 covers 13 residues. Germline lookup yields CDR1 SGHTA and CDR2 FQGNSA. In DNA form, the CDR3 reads TGTGCCAGCCGCCAAAACCAGGGGACGAGCTACACCTTC. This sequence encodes CASRQNQGTSYTF.

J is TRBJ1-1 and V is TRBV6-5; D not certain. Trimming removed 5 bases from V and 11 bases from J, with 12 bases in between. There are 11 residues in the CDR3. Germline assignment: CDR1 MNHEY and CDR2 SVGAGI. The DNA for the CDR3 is TGTGCCAGCAGTACCCCCCTAGAGGCTTTCTTT. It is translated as CASSTPLEAFF.

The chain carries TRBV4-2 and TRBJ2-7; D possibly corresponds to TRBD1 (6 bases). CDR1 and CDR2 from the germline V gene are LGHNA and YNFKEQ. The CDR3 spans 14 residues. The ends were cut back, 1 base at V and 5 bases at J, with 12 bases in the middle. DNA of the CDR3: TGTGCCAGCAGCCAAGCCCAGGGGTGGGACGAGCAGTACTTC. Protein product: CASSQAQGWDEQYF.

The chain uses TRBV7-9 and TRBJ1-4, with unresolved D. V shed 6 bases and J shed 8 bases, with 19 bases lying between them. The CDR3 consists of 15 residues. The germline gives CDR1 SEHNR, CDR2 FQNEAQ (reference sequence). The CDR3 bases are TGTGCCAGCAGACCTCCGGTTAGTCCTGAGGAAAAACTGTTTTTT. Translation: CASRPPVSPEEKLFF.

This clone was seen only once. CDR3 nucleotides: TGTGCCATCCTGGGCGAGGGCCGGACTGAAGCTTTCTTT. Its translation: CAILGEGRTEAFF. The V call is TRBV10-3, the J call TRBJ1-1, with unresolved D. Germline values: CDR1 ENHRY, CDR2 SYGVKD. Trimming removed 8 bases at V and 5 bases at J, with 15 bases between. The length of the CDR3 is 13 residues.

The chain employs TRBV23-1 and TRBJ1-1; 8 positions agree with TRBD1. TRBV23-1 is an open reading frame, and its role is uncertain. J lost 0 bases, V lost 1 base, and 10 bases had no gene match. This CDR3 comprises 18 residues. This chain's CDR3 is CASSQYLQGGKLNTEAFF. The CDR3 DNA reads TGCGCCAGCAGTCAATATCTACAGGGGGGGAAATTGAACACTGAAGCTTTCTTT.

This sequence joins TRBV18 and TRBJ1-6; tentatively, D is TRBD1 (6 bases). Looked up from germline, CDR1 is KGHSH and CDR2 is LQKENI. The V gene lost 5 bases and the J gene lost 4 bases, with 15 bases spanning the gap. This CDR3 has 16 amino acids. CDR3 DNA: TGTGCCAGCTCAATTTTCCGGGACACGTATAATTCACCCCTCCACTTT. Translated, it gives CASSIFRDTYNSPLHF.

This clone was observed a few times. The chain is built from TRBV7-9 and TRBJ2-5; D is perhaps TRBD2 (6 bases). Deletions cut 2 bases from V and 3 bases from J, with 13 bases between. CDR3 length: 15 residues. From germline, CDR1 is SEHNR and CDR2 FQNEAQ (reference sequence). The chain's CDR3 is CASSLNAGSEETQYF. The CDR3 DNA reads TGTGCCAGCAGCTTAAACGCCGGGAGCGAAGAGACCCAGTACTTC.

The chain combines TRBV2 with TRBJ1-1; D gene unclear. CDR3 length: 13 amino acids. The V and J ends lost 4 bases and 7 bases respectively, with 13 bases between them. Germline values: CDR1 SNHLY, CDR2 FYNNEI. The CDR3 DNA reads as TGTGCCAGCAGTGCAACTAGAGGTCTTGAAGCTTTCTTT. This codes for CASSATRGLEAFF.

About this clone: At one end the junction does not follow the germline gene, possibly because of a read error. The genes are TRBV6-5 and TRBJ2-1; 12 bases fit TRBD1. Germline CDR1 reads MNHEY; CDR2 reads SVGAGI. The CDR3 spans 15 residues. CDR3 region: CAGSLAGTGGDEQFF. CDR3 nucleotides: TGTGCCGGCAGTTTGGCCGGGACAGGGGGCGATGAGCAGTTCTTC.

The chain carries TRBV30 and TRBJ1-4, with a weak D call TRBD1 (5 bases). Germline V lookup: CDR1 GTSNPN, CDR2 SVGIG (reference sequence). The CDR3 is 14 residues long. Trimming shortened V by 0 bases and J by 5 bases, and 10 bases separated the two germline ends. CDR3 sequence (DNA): TGTGCCTGGAGTGTACTGGGGCAAAATGAAAAACTGTTTTTT. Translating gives CAWSVLGQNEKLFF.

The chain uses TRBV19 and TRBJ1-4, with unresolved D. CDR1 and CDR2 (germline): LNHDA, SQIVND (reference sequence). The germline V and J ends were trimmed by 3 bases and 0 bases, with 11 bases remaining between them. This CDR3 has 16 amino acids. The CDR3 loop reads CASSILDTATNEKLFF. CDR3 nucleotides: TGTGCCAGTAGTATCCTCGACACGGCAACTAATGAAAAACTGTTTTTT.

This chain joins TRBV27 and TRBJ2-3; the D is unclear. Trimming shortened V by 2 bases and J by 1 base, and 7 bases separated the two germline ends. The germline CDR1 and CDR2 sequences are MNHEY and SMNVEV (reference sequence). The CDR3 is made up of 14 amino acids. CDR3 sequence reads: CASSLGPGTDTQYF. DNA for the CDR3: TGTGCCAGCAGTTTAGGGCCCGGCACAGATACGCAGTATTTT.

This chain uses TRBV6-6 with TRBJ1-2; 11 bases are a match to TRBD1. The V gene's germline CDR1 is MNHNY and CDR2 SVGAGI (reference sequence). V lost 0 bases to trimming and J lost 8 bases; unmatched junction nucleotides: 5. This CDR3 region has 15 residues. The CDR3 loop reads CASSYSGQGAVGYTF. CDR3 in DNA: TGTGCCAGCAGTTACTCCGGACAGGGGGCGGTAGGCTACACCTTC.

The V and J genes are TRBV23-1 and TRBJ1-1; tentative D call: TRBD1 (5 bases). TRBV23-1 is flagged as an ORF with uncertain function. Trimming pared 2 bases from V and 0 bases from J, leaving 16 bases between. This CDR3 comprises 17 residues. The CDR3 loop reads CASSQASIRVMNTEAFF. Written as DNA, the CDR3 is TGCGCCAGCAGTCAAGCTTCGATCAGGGTCATGAACACTGAAGCTTTCTTT.

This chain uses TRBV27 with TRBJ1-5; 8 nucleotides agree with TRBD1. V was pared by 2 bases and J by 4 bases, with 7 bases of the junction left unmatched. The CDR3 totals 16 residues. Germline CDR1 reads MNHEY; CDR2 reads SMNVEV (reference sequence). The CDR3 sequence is CASSLGQGRLNQPQHF. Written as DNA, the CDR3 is TGTGCCAGCAGTTTAGGACAGGGAAGGCTTAATCAGCCCCAGCATTTT.

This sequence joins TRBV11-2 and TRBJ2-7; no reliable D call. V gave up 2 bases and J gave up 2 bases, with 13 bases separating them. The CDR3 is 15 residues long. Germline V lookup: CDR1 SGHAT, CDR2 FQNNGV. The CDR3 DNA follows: TGTGCCAGCAGCTTATGGCGAACAGAGACCTACGAGCAGTACTTC. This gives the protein CASSLWRTETYEQYF.

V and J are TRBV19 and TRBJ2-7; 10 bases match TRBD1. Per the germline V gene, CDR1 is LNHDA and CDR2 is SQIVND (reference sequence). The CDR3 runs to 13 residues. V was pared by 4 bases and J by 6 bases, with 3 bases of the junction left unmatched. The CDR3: CASSNDRGLEQYF. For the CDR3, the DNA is TGTGCCAGTAGTAACGACAGGGGGCTCGAGCAGTACTTC.

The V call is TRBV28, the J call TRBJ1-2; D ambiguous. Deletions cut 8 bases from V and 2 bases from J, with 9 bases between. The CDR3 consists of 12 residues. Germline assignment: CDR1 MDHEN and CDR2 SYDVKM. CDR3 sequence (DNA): TGTGCCAGCCAAACCGCGAACTATGGCTACACCTTC. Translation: CASQTANYGYTF.